Following are 26 T cell receptor beta chains from one sample sequenced in a study of blood T cell repertoires in COVID-19. Here immunoSEQ multiplex PCR was the method, and the copy in TCRdb shows in-frame clones only, minus some. Counted here are approximately 140,000 clones, 84% occurring once; the ten biggest clones make up 5% to 7%. Input material: PBMCs or T cells enriched from blood (not recorded which). All receptors derive from a man aged 40-49 years with acute COVID-19.

V is TRBV19 and J is TRBJ2-1; 12 bases align to TRBD2. CDR3 size: 15 residues. Germline values: CDR1 LNHDA, CDR2 SQIVND (reference sequence). J was trimmed by 4 bases and V by 6 bases; bases with no gene match: 4. The DNA for the CDR3 is TGTGCCAGTAGGCTAGCGGGAGGGACTTACAATGAGCAGTTCTTC. It is translated as CASRLAGGTYNEQFF.

The chain uses TRBV11-2 and TRBJ1-6, with a possible D match to TRBD1 (5 bases). The CDR3 runs to 15 residues. V dropped 0 bases and J dropped 10 bases, with 13 bases sitting between them. Germline-derived CDR1 and CDR2 are SGHAT and FQNNGV. CDR3 nucleotides: TGTGCCAGCAGCTTAGAACTGTGGGGCGGCTCACCCCTCCACTTT. Translated, it gives CASSLELWGGSPLHF.

The genes are TRBV11-3 and TRBJ2-3; no firm D call. The CDR3 spans 12 residues. Deletions cut 1 base from V and 7 bases from J, with 6 bases between. CDR1 is SGHNT and CDR2 is YENEEA in the germline V gene. In nucleotides, the CDR3 is TGTGCCAGCAGCTTAGGCGATAATACGCAGTATTTT. Translated, it gives CASSLGDNTQYF. The complete variable domain, with remaining parts taken from reference TRBV11-3 and TRBJ2-3, reads EAGVVQSPRYKIIEKKQPVAFWCNPISGHNTLYWYLQNLGQGPELLIRYENEEAVDDSQLPKDRFSAERLKGVDSTLKIQPAELGDSAVYLCASSLGDNTQYFGPGTRLTVL.

The CDR3 spells CASTPSQGASQPQHF. CDR3 nucleotides: TGTGCCAGCACCCCTTCACAGGGGGCGAGTCAGCCCCAGCATTTT. The chain joins TRBV28 to TRBJ1-5, with 9 nucleotides matching TRBD1. The CDR3 length is 15 residues. Germline V gene sequence: CDR1 MDHEN, CDR2 SYDVKM. V lost 7 bases and J lost 6; bases outside the gene matches: 10. Full variable domain (outside the CDR3, taken from reference TRBV28 and TRBJ1-5): DVKVTQSSRYLVKRTGEKVFLECVQDMDHENMFWYRQDPGLGLRLIYFSYDVKMKEKGDIPEGYSVSREKKERFSLILESASTNQTSMYLCASTPSQGASQPQHFGDGTRLSIL.

The sample holds a few counts of this clone. The chain carries TRBV28 and TRBJ1-4, with D unresolved. This CDR3 has 15 amino acids. V lost 6 bases and J lost 4, with 15 bases in between. The germline gives CDR1 MDHEN, CDR2 SYDVKM. CDR3 in amino acids: CASRPLPDNNEKLFF. In DNA, the CDR3 is TGTGCCAGCAGACCCCTTCCAGATAATAATGAAAAACTGTTTTTT.

The CDR3 region has the DNA TGTGCCAGCAGTAGGGGTGGGGGCAATCAGCCCCAGCATTTT. Translated, it gives CASSRGGGNQPQHF. V and J are TRBV6-5 and TRBJ1-5, with D maybe TRBD1 (5 bases). The CDR3 is 14 amino acids. V lost 5 bases and J lost 2, with 10 bases in between. Germline CDR1 and CDR2: MNHEY and SVGAGI.

The chain combines TRBV6-5 with TRBJ2-3, with D perhaps matching TRBD2 (6 bases). With 6 bases removed from V and 1 base from J, the gap between germline ends came to 11 bases. The CDR3 length is 14 residues. Looked up from germline, CDR1 is MNHEY and CDR2 is SVGAGI. DNA for the CDR3: TGTGCCAGCAGAACTAGCTTCGGCACAGATACGCAGTATTTT. This encodes CASRTSFGTDTQYF.

The chain employs TRBV28 and TRBJ1-5; TRBD1 matches 10 bases. J gave up 7 bases and V 6 bases, and 9 bases lay outside the gene matches. CDR3 length equals 15 residues. The germline CDR1 and CDR2 sequences are MDHEN and SYDVKM. DNA for the CDR3: TGTGCCAGCAGCTGGGACAGGGGCCAGGGGCAGCCCCAGCATTTT. Residues: CASSWDRGQGQPQHF. Full variable domain (rest looked up from reference TRBV28 and TRBJ1-5): DVKVTQSSRYLVKRTGEKVFLECVQDMDHENMFWYRQDPGLGLRLIYFSYDVKMKEKGDIPEGYSVSREKKERFSLILESASTNQTSMYLCASSWDRGQGQPQHFGDGTRLSIL.

The V and J genes are TRBV4-1 and TRBJ2-2, with D perhaps matching TRBD2 (6 bases). Trimming stripped 1 base from V and 4 bases from J, with 7 bases between. Germline loops: CDR1 MGHRA, CDR2 YSYEKL. The CDR3 totals 14 residues. CDR3 sequence (DNA): TGCGCCAGCAGCCAAGGGAGGGGCACCGGGGAGCTGTTTTTT. Translation gives CASSQGRGTGELFF.

Turning to this clone: The sample has other DNA sequences that encode this CDR3 too. The V gene is TRBV7-2, the J gene TRBJ1-5; D gene ambiguous. V was cut by 1 base and J by 7 bases, with 11 bases left in between. CDR3 size: 14 residues. Germline CDR1 reads SGHTA; CDR2 reads FQGNSA. The CDR3 reads CASSLERGNQPQHF. CDR3 nucleotides: TGTGCCAGCAGCTTAGAGCGCGGGAACCAGCCCCAGCATTTT. The full variable domain, rest sourced from reference TRBV7-2 and TRBJ1-5, is GAGVSQSPSNKVTEKGKDVELRCDPISGHTALYWYRQSLGQGLEFLIYFQGNSAPDKSGLPSDRFSAERTGGSVSTLTIQRTQQEDSAVYLCASSLERGNQPQHFGDGTRLSIL.

In its sample, this clone was seen a few times. V is TRBV18 and J is TRBJ2-2, with 12 bases matching TRBD1. V trimming: 3 bases; J trimming: 2 bases; junction bases outside the gene matches: 1. The length of the CDR3 is 16 residues. The germline V gene has CDR1 KGHSH and CDR2 LQKENI. The CDR3 loop reads CASSPGTGGNTGELFF. The DNA for the CDR3 is TGTGCCAGCTCACCGGGGACAGGGGGCAACACCGGGGAGCTGTTTTTT.

This clone was counted a few times. V gene TRBV30 combines with J gene TRBJ2-7; 9 positions match TRBD2. Trimming removed 4 bases from V and 1 base from J; junction bases left unmatched: 2. The CDR3 runs to 13 residues. Germline CDR1 and CDR2: GTSNPN and SVGIG (reference sequence). The chain's CDR3 is CAWISGRSYEQYF. As DNA, the CDR3 is TGTGCCTGGATTAGCGGGAGATCCTACGAGCAGTACTTC.

The gene calls are TRBV2 and TRBJ2-2, with D hard to call. Germline CDR1 SNHLY, CDR2 FYNNEI. V was pared by 4 bases and J by 3 bases, with 12 bases between. The CDR3 loop spans 15 amino acids. CDR3 protein: CASSVSDIDTGELFF. The CDR3 DNA reads TGTGCCAGCAGTGTATCCGACATAGACACCGGGGAGCTGTTTTTT.

The chain joins TRBV7-2 to TRBJ2-1; maybe TRBD1 (5 bases). Trimming took off 7 bases at V and 7 bases at J, with 17 bases between the two ends. In germline, CDR1 is SGHTA, CDR2 FQGNSA. The CDR3 has 14 residues. In DNA, the CDR3 is TGTGCCAGCACCCTAGACAGCATCGGTAATGAGCAGTTCTTC. It codes for CASTLDSIGNEQFF.

The V and J genes are TRBV7-9 and TRBJ2-1; D gene uncertain. Trimming took 8 bases from V and 6 from J, leaving 11 bases between them. This CDR3 region has 12 residues. Germline-derived CDR1 and CDR2 are SEHNR and FQNEAQ (reference sequence). CDR3 residues: CASAESINEQFF. The CDR3 nucleotides are TGTGCCAGCGCGGAAAGTATCAATGAGCAGTTCTTC.

The J gene is TRBJ1-1, the V gene TRBV10-3; the D is unclear. Per the germline V gene, CDR1 is ENHRY and CDR2 is SYGVKD. This CDR3 spans 14 amino acids. V gave up 0 bases and J gave up 4 bases, with 9 bases separating them. CDR3 nucleotides: TGTGCCATCAGTGAGTCTGGGAGGGCCACTGAAGCTTTCTTT. Translated, it gives CAISESGRATEAFF.

The chain is built from TRBV11-2 and TRBJ1-2, with 9 bases fitting TRBD1. The CDR3 is 13 residues long. Germline CDR1 and CDR2: SGHAT and FQNNGV. V lost 7 bases and J lost 7; bases outside the gene matches: 7. In nucleotides, the CDR3 is TGTGCCAGCACCCCGGGACAGGGTTTTGGCTACACCTTC. Translation: CASTPGQGFGYTF.

The chain has TRBV18 and TRBJ2-2, with 9 bases matching TRBD2. Per the germline V gene, CDR1 is KGHSH and CDR2 is LQKENI. The CDR3 length is 16 residues. V shed 0 bases, J shed 3 bases, and the junction held 2 bases outside the gene matches. In nucleotides, the CDR3 is TGTGCCAGCTCACCACCTGCGGGGGGGGACACCGGGGAGCTGTTTTTT. Translating gives CASSPPAGGDTGELFF.

This chain joins TRBV14 and TRBJ1-1, with 10 bases that match TRBD1. The CDR3 consists of 16 residues. The ends lost 2 bases at V and 2 bases at J; junction bases unmatched: 5. CDR1 is SGHDN and CDR2 is FVKESK in the germline V gene. The CDR3 nucleotides read TGTGCCAGCAGCCAAAAGGGGACAGGGGTAAACACTGAAGCTTTCTTT. It yields the protein CASSQKGTGVNTEAFF.

The chain combines TRBV5-6 with TRBJ1-3; unclear D gene. CDR1 and CDR2 (germline): SGHDT, YYEEEE. The CDR3 is made up of 11 amino acids. V lost 0 bases and J lost 8, with 3 bases in between. The CDR3 sequence: CASSLGDTIYF. The CDR3 DNA reads as TGTGCCAGCAGCTTGGGAGACACCATATATTTT.

The chain joins TRBV27 to TRBJ2-7; D might be TRBD1 (6 bases). CDR1 is MNHEY and CDR2 is SMNVEV in the germline V gene (reference sequence). This CDR3 contains 15 residues. Deletions cut 5 bases from V and 1 base from J, with 15 bases between. CDR3 sequence reads: CASSPTAGVSYEQYF. The CDR3 nucleotides read TGTGCCAGCAGTCCCACCGCAGGGGTTTCCTACGAGCAGTACTTC.

The J gene is TRBJ1-1, the V gene TRBV5-6, with D perhaps matching TRBD1 (5 bases). CDR3 length: 16 residues. Trimming left V 0 bases short and J 1 base short, with 13 bases between. Germline lookup yields CDR1 SGHDT and CDR2 YYEEEE. The CDR3 sequence is CASSLEGRQWNTEAFF. CDR3 nucleotides: TGTGCCAGCAGCTTGGAAGGTAGACAGTGGAACACTGAAGCTTTCTTT. The full variable domain, its missing parts supplied by reference TRBV5-6 and TRBJ1-1, is DAGVTQSPTHLIKTRGQQVTLRCSPKSGHDTVSWYQQALGQGPQFIFQYYEEEERQRGNFPDRFSGHQFPNYSSELNVNALLLGDSALYLCASSLEGRQWNTEAFFGQGTRLTVV.

This rearrangement joins TRBV30 to TRBJ2-1; TRBD2 aligns across 8 bases. The CDR3 sequence is 15 residues long. V dropped 4 bases and J dropped 6; count of bases not matched to a gene: 11. In germline, CDR1 is GTSNPN, CDR2 SVGIG (reference sequence). CDR3 nucleotides: TGTGCCTGGAATAGGTTGACTAGCGTCGGCAATGAGCAGTTCTTC. It codes for CAWNRLTSVGNEQFF.

The chain uses TRBV6-5 and TRBJ2-7; D is undetermined. With 0 bases removed from V and 9 bases from J, the gap between germline ends came to 6 bases. Germline V gene sequence: CDR1 MNHEY, CDR2 SVGAGI. The CDR3 is 11 residues long. The CDR3 region is CASSYSGGQYF. The CDR3 DNA follows: TGTGCCAGCAGTTACTCCGGCGGGCAGTACTTC.

V and J are TRBV9 and TRBJ2-7, with D possibly being TRBD1 (6 bases). Germline V lookup: CDR1 SGDLS, CDR2 YYNGEE. The CDR3 sequence is 14 residues long. V was pared by 0 bases and J by 0 bases, with 7 bases between. CDR3 protein: CASSVAGHSYEQYF. For the CDR3, the DNA is TGTGCCAGCAGCGTAGCGGGACACTCCTACGAGCAGTACTTC.

This clone qualifies as medium-sized (0.01 to 0.1%). CDR3 sequence (DNA): TGTGCCAGCAGCTTTGGAGCGGTTACGCAGTATTTT. Translated: CASSFGAVTQYF. The chain employs TRBV11-2 and TRBJ2-3; a possible D gene is TRBD2 (5 bases). From germline, CDR1 is SGHAT and CDR2 FQNNGV. The V end was cut by 3 bases, the J end by 8 bases, with 9 bases between. The CDR3 runs to 12 residues.